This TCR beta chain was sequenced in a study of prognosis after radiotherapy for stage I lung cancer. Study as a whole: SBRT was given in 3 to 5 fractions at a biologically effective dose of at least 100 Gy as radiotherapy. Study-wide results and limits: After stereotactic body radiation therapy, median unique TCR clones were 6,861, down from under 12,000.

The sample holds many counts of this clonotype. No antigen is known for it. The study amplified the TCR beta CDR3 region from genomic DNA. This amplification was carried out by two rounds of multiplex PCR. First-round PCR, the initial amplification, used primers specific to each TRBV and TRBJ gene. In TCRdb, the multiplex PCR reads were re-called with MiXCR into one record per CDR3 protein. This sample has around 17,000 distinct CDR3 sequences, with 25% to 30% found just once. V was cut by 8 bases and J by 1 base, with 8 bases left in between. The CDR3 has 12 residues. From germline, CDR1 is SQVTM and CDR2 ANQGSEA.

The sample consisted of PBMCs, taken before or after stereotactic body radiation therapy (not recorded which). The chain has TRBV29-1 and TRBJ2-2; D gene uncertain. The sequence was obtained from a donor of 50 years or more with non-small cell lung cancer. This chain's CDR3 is CSLRQNTGELFF. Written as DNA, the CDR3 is TGCAGCCTACGACAGAACACCGGGGAGCTGTTTTTT.